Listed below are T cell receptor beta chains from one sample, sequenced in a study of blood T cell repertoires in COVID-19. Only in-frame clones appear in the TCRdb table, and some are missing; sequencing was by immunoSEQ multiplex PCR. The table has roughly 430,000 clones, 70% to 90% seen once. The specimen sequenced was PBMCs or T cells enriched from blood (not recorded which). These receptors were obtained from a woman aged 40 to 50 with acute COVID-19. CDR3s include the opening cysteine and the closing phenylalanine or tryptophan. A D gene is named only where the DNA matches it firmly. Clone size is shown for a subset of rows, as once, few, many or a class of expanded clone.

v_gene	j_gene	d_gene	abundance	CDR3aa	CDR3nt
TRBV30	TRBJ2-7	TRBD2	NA	CACASGGGHPTYEQYF	TGTGCCTGTGCTAGCGGGGGGGGTCACCCCACCTACGAGCAGTACTTC
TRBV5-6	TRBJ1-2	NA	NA	CASSLGGGVDFYGYTF	TGTGCCAGCAGCTTGGGAGGAGGGGTCGATTTCTATGGCTACACCTTC
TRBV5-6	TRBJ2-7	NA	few	CASSLATYEQYF	TGTGCCAGCAGCTTGGCCACCTACGAGCAGTACTTC
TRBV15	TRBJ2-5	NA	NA	CATSRDRVPQETQYF	TGTGCCACCAGCAGAGATCGGGTACCTCAAGAGACCCAGTACTTC
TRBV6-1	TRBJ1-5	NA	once	CASSELDMPQHF	TGTGCCAGCAGTGAATTGGACATGCCCCAGCATTTT
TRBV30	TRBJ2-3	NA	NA	CAWTLTGSSTDTQYF	TGTGCCTGGACCCTCACAGGGTCAAGCACAGATACGCAGTATTTT
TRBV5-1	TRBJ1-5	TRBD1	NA	CASSLEGANNQPQHF	TGCGCCAGCAGCTTGGAGGGGGCAAACAATCAGCCCCAGCATTTT
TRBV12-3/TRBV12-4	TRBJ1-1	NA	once	CASSNKGGTEAFF	TGTGCCAGCAGCAATAAAGGGGGAACTGAAGCTTTCTTT
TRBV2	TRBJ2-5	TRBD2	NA	CASSDLAGGRETQYF	TGTGCCAGCAGTGATCTAGCGGGGGGGAGAGAGACCCAGTACTTC
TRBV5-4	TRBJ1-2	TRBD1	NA	CASSSRQGENYGYTF	TGTGCCAGCAGCTCACGACAGGGTGAAAACTATGGCTACACCTTC
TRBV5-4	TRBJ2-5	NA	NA	CASSLAMDSQETQYF	TGTGCCAGCAGCTTGGCCATGGACAGTCAAGAGACCCAGTACTTC
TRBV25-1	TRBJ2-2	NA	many	CASSWSVAGELFF	TGTGCCAGCAGTTGGTCGGTTGCCGGGGAGCTGTTTTTT
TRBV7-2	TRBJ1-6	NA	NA	CASSKGHSTYNSPLHF	TGTGCCAGCAGTAAAGGACACTCCACCTATAATTCACCCCTCCACTTT
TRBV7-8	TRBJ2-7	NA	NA	CASSPGPSYEQYF	TGTGCCAGCAGCCCAGGCCCTTCCTACGAGCAGTACTTC
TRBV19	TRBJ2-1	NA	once	CASTPGGQSNNEQFF	TGTGCCAGTACCCCCGGGGGACAGAGCAACAATGAGCAGTTCTTC
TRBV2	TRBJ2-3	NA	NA	CSIGYSSTDTQYF	TGTTCGATCGGGTACTCTAGCACAGATACGCAGTATTTT